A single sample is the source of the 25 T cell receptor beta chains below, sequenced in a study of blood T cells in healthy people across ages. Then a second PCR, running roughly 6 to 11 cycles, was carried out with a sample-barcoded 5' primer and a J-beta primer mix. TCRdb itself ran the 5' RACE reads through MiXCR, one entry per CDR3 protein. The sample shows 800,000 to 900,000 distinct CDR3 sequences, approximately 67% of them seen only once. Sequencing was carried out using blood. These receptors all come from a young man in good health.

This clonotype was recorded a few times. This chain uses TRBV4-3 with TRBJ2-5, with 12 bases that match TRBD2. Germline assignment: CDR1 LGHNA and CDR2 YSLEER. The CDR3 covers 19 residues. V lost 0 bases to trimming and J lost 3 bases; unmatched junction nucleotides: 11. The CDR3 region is CASSQEGGKLAGGEETQYF. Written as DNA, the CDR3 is TGCGCCAGCAGCCAAGAAGGGGGTAAACTAGCGGGGGGAGAAGAGACCCAGTACTTC.

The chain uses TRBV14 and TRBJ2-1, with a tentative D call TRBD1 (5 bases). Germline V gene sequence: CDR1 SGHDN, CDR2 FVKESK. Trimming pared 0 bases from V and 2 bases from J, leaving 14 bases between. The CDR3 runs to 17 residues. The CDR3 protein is CASSQEFRATTYNEQFF. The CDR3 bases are TGTGCCAGCAGCCAAGAATTCAGGGCGACCACCTACAATGAGCAGTTCTTC. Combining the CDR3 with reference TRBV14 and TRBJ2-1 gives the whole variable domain EAGVTQFPSHSVIEKGQTVTLRCDPISGHDNLYWYRRVMGKEIKFLLHFVKESKQDESGMPNNRFLAERTGGTYSTLKVQPAELEDSGVYFCASSQEFRATTYNEQFFGPGTRLTVL.

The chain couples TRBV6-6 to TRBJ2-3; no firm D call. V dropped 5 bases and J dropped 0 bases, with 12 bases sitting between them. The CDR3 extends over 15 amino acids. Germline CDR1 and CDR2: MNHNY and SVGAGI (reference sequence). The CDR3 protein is CASSPSITSTDTQYF. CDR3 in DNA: TGTGCCAGCAGTCCTTCCATTACTAGCACAGATACGCAGTATTTT.

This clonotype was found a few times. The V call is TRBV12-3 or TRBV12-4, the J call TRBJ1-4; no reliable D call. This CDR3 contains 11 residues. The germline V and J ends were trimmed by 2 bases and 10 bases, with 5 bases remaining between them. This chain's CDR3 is CASSLRGKLFF. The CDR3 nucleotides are TGTGCCAGCAGTTTACGGGGAAAACTGTTTTTT.

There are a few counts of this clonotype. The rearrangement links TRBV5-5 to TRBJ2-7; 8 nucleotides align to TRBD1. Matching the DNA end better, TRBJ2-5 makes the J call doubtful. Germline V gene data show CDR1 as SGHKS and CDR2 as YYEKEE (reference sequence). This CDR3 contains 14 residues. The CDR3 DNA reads TGTGCCAGCAGCTTGTACGGGGACAGGGAGACCCAGTACTTC. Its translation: CASSLYGDRETQYF.

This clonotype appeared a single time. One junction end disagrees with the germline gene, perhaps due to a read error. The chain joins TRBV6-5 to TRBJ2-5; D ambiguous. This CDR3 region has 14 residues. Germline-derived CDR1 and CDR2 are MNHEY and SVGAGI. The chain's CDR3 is CASSYSSDQKTQYF. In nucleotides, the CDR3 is TGTGCCAGCAGTTACTCGTCAGACCAAAAGACCCAGTACTTC.

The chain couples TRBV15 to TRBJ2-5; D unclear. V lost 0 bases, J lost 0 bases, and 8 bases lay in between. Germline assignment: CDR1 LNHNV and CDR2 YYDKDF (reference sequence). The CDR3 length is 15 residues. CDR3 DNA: TGTGCCACCAGCAGAGATATGGGGTACCAAGAGACCCAGTACTTC. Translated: CATSRDMGYQETQYF. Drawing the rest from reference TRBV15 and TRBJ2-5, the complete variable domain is DAMVIQNPRYQVTQFGKPVTLSCSQTLNHNVMYWYQQKSSQAPKLLFHYYDKDFNNEADTPDNFQSRRPNTSFCFLDIRSPGLGDTAMYLCATSRDMGYQETQYFGPGTRLLVL.

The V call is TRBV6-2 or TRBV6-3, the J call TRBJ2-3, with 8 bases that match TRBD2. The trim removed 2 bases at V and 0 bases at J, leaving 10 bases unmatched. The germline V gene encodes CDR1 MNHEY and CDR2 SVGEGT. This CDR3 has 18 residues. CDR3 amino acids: CASSYPLGGVSSTDTQYF. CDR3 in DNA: TGTGCCAGCAGTTACCCCCTCGGGGGGGTATCGAGCACAGATACGCAGTATTTT.

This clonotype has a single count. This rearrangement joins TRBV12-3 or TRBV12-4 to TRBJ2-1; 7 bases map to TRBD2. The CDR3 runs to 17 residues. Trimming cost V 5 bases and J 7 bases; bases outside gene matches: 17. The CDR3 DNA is TGTGCCAGCAGTCCCCCGGGGGGTCGACTGAGACCGAATGAGCAGTTCTTC. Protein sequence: CASSPPGGRLRPNEQFF.

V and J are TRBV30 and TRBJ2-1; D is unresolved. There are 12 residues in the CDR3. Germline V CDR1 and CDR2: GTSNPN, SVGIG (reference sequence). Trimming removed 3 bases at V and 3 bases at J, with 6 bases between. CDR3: CAWSENYNEQFF. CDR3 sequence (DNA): TGTGCCTGGAGCGAGAACTACAATGAGCAGTTCTTC.

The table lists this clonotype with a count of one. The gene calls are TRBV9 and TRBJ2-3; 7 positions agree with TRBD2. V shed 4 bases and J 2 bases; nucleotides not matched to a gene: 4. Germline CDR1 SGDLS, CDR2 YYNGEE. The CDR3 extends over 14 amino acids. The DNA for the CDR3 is TGTGCCAGCAGCAAAGGGAGGGACACAGATACGCAGTATTTT. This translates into CASSKGRDTDTQYF.

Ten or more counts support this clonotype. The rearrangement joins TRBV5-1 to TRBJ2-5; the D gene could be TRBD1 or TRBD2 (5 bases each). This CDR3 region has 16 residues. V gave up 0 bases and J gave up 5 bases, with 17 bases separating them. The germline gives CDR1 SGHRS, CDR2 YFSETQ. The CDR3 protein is CASSLDSGTGWETQYF. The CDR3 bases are TGCGCCAGCAGCTTGGACTCCGGGACGGGTTGGGAGACCCAGTACTTC. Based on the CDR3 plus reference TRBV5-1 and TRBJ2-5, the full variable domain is KAGVTQTPRYLIKTRGQQVTLSCSPISGHRSVSWYQQTPGQGLQFLFEYFSETQRNKGNFPGRFSGRQFSNSRSEMNVSTLELGDSALYLCASSLDSGTGWETQYFGPGTRLLVL.

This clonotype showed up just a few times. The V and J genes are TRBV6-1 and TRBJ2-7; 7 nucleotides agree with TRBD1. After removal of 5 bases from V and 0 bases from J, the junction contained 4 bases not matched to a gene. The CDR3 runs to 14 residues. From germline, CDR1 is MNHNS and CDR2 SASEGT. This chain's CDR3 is CASSPGTDSYEQYF. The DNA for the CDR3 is TGTGCCAGCAGTCCCGGGACAGACTCCTACGAGCAGTACTTC.

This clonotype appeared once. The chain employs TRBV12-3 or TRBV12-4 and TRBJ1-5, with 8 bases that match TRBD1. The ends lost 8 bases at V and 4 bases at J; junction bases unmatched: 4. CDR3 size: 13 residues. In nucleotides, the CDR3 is TGTGCCAGCGGACAGGGTTGGAATCAGCCCCAGCATTTT. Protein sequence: CASGQGWNQPQHF.

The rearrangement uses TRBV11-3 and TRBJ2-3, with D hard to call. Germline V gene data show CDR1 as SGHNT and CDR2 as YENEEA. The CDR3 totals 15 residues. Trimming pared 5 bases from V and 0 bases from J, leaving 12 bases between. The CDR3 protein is CASSTGRWSTDTQYF. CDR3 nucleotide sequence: TGTGCCAGCAGCACCGGACGGTGGAGCACAGATACGCAGTATTTT.

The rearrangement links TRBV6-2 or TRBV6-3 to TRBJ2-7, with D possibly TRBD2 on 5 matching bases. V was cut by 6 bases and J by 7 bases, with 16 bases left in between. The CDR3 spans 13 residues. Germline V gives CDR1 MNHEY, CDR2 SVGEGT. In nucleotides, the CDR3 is TGTGCCAGCAGCCTACAACCAAGAGGGGAGCAGTACTTC. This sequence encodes CASSLQPRGEQYF.

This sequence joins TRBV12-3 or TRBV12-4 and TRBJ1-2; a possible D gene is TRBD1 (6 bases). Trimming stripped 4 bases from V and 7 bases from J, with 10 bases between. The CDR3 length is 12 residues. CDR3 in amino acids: CASSSHRAGYTF. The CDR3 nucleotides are TGTGCCAGCAGTTCTCACAGGGCTGGCTACACCTTC.

The CDR3 reads CASSLVRGEEQFF. CDR3 DNA sequence: TGTGCCAGCAGCTTGGTGAGGGGGGAGGAGCAGTTCTTC. The V and J genes are TRBV5-6 and TRBJ2-1; D is possibly TRBD1 or TRBD2 (6 bases each). Looked up from germline, CDR1 is SGHDT and CDR2 is YYEEEE. Trimming took 0 bases from V and 10 from J, leaving 11 bases between them. The CDR3 runs to 13 residues.

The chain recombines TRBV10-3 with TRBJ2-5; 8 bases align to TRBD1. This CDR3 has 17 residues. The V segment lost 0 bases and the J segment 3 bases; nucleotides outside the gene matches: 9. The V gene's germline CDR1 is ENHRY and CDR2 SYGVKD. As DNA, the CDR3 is TGTGCCATCAGTGAGTCCGCTGGGACAGGACTTAAAGAGACCCAGTACTTC. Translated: CAISESAGTGLKETQYF.

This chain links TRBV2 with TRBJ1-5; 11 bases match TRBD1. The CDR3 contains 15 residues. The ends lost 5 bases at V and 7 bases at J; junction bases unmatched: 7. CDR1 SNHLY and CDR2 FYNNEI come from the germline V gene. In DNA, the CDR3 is TGTGCCAGCAGTTTTAGGACAGGGGGCTTCCAGCCCCAGCATTTT. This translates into CASSFRTGGFQPQHF. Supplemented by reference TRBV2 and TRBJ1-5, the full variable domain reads EPEVTQTPSHQVTQMGQEVILRCVPISNHLYFYWYRQILGQKVEFLVSFYNNEISEKSEIFDDQFSVERPDGSNFTLKIRSTKLEDSAMYFCASSFRTGGFQPQHFGDGTRLSIL.

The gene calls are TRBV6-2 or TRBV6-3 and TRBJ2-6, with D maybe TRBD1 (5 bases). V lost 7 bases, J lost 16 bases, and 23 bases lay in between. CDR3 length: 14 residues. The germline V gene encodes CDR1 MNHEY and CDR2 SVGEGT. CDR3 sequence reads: CASIRHKEGEKLTF. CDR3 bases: TGTGCCAGCATCCGCCACAAGGAAGGGGAAAAACTGACTTTC.

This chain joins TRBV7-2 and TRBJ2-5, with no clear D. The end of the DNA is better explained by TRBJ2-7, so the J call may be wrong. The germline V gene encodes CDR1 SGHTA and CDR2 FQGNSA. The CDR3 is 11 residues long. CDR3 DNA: TGTGCCAGCAGCCCGAACCACGAGCAGTACTTC. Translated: CASSPNHEQYF.

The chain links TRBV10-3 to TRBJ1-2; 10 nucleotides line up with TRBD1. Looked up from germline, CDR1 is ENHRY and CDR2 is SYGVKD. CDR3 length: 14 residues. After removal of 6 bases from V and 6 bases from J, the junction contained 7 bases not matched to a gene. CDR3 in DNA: TGTGCCATCAGGAGGGACAGGGGAAGTGATGGCTACACCTTC. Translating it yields CAIRRDRGSDGYTF.

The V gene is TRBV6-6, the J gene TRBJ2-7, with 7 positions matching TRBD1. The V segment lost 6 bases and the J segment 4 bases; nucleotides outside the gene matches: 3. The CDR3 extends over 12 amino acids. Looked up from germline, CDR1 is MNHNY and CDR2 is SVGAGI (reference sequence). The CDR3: CASSWGQYEQYF. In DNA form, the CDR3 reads TGTGCCAGCAGCTGGGGACAGTACGAGCAGTACTTC.

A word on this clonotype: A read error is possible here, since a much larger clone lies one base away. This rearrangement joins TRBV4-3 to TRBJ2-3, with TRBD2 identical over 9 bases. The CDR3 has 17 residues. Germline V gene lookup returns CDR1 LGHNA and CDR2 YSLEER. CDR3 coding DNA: TGCGCCAGCAGCCAAGAGACCCTAGCGGGGAGCACAGATATGCAGTATTTT. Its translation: CASSQETLAGSTDMQYF.